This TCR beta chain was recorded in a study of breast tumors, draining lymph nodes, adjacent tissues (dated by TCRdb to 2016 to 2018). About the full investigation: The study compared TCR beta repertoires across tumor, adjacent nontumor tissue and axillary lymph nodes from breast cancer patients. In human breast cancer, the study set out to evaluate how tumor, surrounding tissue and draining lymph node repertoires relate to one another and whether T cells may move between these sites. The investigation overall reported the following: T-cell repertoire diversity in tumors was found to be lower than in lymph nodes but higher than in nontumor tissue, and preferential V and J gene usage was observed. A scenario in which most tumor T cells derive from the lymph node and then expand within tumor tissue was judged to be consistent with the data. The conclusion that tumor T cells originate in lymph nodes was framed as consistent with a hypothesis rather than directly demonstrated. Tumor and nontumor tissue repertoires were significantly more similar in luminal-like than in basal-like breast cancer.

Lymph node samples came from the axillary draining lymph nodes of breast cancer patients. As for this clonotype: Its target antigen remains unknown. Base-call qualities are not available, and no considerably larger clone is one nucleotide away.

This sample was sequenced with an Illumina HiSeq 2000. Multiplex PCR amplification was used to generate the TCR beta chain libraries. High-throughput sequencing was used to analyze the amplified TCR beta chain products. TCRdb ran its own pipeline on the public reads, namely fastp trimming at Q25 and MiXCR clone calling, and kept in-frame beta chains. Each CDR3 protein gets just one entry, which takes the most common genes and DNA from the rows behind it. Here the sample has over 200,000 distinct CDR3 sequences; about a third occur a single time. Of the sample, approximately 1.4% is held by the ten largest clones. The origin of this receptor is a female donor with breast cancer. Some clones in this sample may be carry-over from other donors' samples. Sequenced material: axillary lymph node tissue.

The CDR3 corresponds to CSASPGGELFF. The bases read TGCAGTGCTAGTCCGGGCGGGGAGCTGTTTTTT. The chain is encoded by TRBV20-1 joined to TRBJ2-2; no D segment can be confidently identified. CDR1 and CDR2 are read off the germline V gene (reference sequence) as DFQATT and SNEGSKA. The CDR3 covers 11 residues, taking in both the cysteine and the phenylalanine. Of the read, only the CDR3 DNA is kept; its 33 bases are in frame from base 1. At the junction V is shortened by 3 bases and J by 7 bases, with 6 bases in between.